Listed below are T cell receptor beta chains from one sample, sequenced in a study of cytomegalovirus exposure and HLA in healthy donors. Some clones are missing from TCRdb's copy, which holds only in-frame ones; the method was immunoSEQ multiplex PCR. The table includes 90,000 to 120,000 clones, around four fifths detected once. Sequences were obtained from PBMCs. The receptors derive from a man younger than 45 in good health and CMV-seronegative. CDR3s include the opening cysteine and the closing phenylalanine or tryptophan. The order of the fields is D gene, clone size, J gene, V gene, CDR3 DNA, CDR3 protein. D genes are given only for firm matches. Size tells how often a clone was seen (once, few, many) or the class of an expanded clone, and some rows leave it out.

d_call: NA; clone_size: few; j_call: TRBJ1-1; v_call: TRBV29-1; cdr3_nt: TGCAGCGTTGGGGAGGGACCAGGGGTCCCCACTGAAGCTTTCTTT; cdr3_aa: CSVGEGPGVPTEAFF
d_call: NA; clone_size: NA; j_call: TRBJ1-5; v_call: TRBV27; cdr3_nt: TGTGCCAGCAGTATGACAGGATTGGGCCACAATCAGCCCCAGCATTTT; cdr3_aa: CASSMTGLGHNQPQHF
d_call: TRBD2; clone_size: NA; j_call: TRBJ2-1; v_call: TRBV27; cdr3_nt: TGTGCCAGCAGTTTCGGACTAGCGGGAGTGAATGAGCAGTTCTTC; cdr3_aa: CASSFGLAGVNEQFF
d_call: TRBD1; clone_size: NA; j_call: TRBJ2-7; v_call: TRBV29-1; cdr3_nt: TGCAGCGACGTAAGCCGGGACAGGGGTAGCGAGCAGTACTTC; cdr3_aa: CSDVSRDRGSEQYF
d_call: NA; clone_size: NA; j_call: TRBJ2-7; v_call: TRBV6-5; cdr3_nt: TGTGCCAGCAGACAGGGCGTTACCTACGAGCAGTACTTC; cdr3_aa: CASRQGVTYEQYF
d_call: TRBD1; clone_size: NA; j_call: TRBJ1-3; v_call: TRBV6-5; cdr3_nt: TGTGCCAGCACCCTACAGGGGGCAGGTGGAAACACCATATATTTT; cdr3_aa: CASTLQGAGGNTIYF
d_call: TRBD2; clone_size: NA; j_call: TRBJ2-2; v_call: TRBV19; cdr3_nt: TGTGCCAGTACCGTGGCTAGCGGGAGAATTACCGGGGAGCTGTTTTTT; cdr3_aa: CASTVASGRITGELFF
d_call: TRBD2; clone_size: few; j_call: TRBJ2-1; v_call: TRBV11-2; cdr3_nt: TGTGCCAGCAGCTTAAGGGTAGGACTAGCGCGGAGCTCCTACAATGAGCAGTTCTTC; cdr3_aa: CASSLRVGLARSSYNEQFF
d_call: TRBD1; clone_size: few; j_call: TRBJ1-1; v_call: TRBV30; cdr3_nt: TGTGCCTGGAGTAGACAGGGGTCGGACACTGAAGCTTTCTTT; cdr3_aa: CAWSRQGSDTEAFF
d_call: NA; clone_size: NA; j_call: TRBJ2-2; v_call: TRBV6-1; cdr3_nt: TGTGCCAACAGGGTAGCGGTGAACACCGGGGAGCTGTTTTTT; cdr3_aa: CANRVAVNTGELFF
d_call: TRBD2; clone_size: NA; j_call: TRBJ2-3; v_call: TRBV5-6; cdr3_nt: TGTGCCAGCAGATTCTTCGGGACTAGCGCCCGGAGCACAGATACGCAGTATTTT; cdr3_aa: CASRFFGTSARSTDTQYF